Included here is one TCR beta chain sequence, with context. The entry originates in a study of blood T cell repertoires in COVID-19. The V gene end was trimmed by 0 bases and the J gene end by 14 bases; junction bases not matched to a gene: 6. The germline V gene has CDR1 SGHDT and CDR2 YYEEEE. The CDR3 loop spans 13 amino acids. Original data processing: Amplification of reference gene primers was used by the study to estimate nucleated cell counts. The method was immunoSEQ multiplex PCR; TCRdb's version includes in-frame clones alone and lacks a portion of them. From that table come the V and J calls and clone size; the DNA was used to work out D and trimming. The sample has under 350,000 clones, about 89% seen once.

The sample comprised peripheral blood. V and J are TRBV5-6 and TRBJ2-1, with 9 positions matching TRBD1. This sequence originates from a man in his forties or fifties with acute or convalescent COVID-19. The CDR3 sequence: CASSLDDRGSKFF. CDR3 nucleotide sequence: TGTGCCAGCAGCTTGGATGACAGGGGGAGTAAGTTCTTC.